Presented here are 4 T cell receptor beta chains from one specimen sequenced in a study of blood T cell repertoires in COVID-19 (TCRdb year 2020). Libraries were constructed by the immunoSEQ multiplex PCR assay. What TCRdb holds here is the immuneACCESS table cut down to in-frame rearrangements. Part of the clones is not present; checked against another copy, under half of the missing clones reflect an unresolved V gene, and the others are unexplained. This sample lists 150,000 to 180,000 clones; about four fifths were detected once. The leading ten clones occupy 25% to 30% of the sample. The sample was peripheral blood. The receptors stem from a woman between 55 and 75 years old with acute or convalescent COVID-19.

V is TRBV12-3 or TRBV12-4 and J is TRBJ2-7; a possible D gene is TRBD2 (6 bases). The CDR3 has 12 amino acids. The V gene lost 4 bases and the J gene lost 3 bases, with 7 bases spanning the gap. Here the CDR3 DNA reads TGTGCCAGCAGTTGGGGAGGCTACGAGCAGTACTTC. It specifies CASSWGGYEQYF.

The chain recombines TRBV6-6 with TRBJ2-1; 7 bases align to TRBD2. Germline CDR1 is MNHNY and CDR2 is SVGAGI (reference sequence). There are 15 residues in the CDR3. V lost 4 bases to trimming and J lost 4 bases; unmatched junction nucleotides: 7. This chain's CDR3 is CASSWGGVRYNEQFF. The CDR3, as DNA: TGTGCCAGCAGTTGGGGGGGAGTAAGGTACAATGAGCAGTTCTTC.

The chain uses TRBV6-1 and TRBJ1-5; 8 bases are a match to TRBD1. Germline V gene data show CDR1 as MNHNS and CDR2 as SASEGT. V lost 5 bases and J lost 11; bases outside the gene matches: 14. The CDR3 covers 15 residues. The CDR3 reads CASSPGQGENPAQHF. CDR3 in DNA: TGTGCCAGCAGTCCCGGACAGGGAGAAAACCCAGCCCAGCATTTT.

This sequence joins TRBV5-4 and TRBJ2-5; 7 positions match TRBD2. The J segment lost 1 base and the V segment lost 0 bases, leaving 6 bases of the junction unmatched. Looked up from germline, CDR1 is SGHNT and CDR2 is YYREEE (reference sequence). This CDR3 spans 16 amino acids. The CDR3 coding sequence is TGTGCCAGCAGCTTGGTTCCGCGGGGGAGCCAAGAGACCCAGTACTTC. It codes for CASSLVPRGSQETQYF.